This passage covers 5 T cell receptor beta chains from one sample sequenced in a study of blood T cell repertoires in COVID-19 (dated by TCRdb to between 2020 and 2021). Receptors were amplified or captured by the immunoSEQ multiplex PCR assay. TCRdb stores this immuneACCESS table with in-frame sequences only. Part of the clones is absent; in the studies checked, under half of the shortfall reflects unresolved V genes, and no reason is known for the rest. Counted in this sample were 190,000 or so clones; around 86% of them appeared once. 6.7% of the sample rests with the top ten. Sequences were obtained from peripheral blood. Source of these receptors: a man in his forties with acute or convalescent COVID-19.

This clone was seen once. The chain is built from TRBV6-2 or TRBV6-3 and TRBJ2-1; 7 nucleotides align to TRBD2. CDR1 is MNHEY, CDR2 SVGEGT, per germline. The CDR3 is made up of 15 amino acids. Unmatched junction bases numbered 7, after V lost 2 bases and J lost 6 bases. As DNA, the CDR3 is TGTGCCAGCAGTTACAGGAGCGGGGAGATCAATGAGCAGTTCTTC. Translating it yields CASSYRSGEINEQFF.

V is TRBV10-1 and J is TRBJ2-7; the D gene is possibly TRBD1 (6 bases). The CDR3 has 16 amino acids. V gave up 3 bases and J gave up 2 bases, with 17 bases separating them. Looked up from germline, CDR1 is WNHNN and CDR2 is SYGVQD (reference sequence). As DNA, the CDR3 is TGCGCCAGCAGTGACCCAAGACAGGACCCCACCTACGAGCAGTACTTC. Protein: CASSDPRQDPTYEQYF.

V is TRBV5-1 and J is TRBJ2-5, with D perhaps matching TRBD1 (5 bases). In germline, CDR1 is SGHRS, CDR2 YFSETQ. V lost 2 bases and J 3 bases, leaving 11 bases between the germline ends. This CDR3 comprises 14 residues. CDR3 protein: CASSFRVGKETQYF. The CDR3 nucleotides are TGCGCCAGCAGCTTCAGGGTTGGGAAAGAGACCCAGTACTTC.

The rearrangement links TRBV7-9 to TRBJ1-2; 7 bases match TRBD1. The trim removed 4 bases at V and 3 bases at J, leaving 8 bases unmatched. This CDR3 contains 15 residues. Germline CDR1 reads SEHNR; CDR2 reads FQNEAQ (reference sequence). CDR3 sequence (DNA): TGTGCCAGCAGCTCGACAGGGTCGCGGGACTATGGCTACACCTTC. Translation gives CASSSTGSRDYGYTF.

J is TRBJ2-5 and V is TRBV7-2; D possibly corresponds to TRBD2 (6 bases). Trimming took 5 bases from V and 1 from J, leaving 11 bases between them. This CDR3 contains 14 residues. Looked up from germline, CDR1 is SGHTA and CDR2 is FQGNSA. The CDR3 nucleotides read TGTGCCAGCAGCCCGACTAGGGCCCAAGAGACCCAGTACTTC. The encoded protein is CASSPTRAQETQYF.